The 23 T cell receptor beta chains reported below all come from one sample, sequenced in a study of T cell changes during pregnancy in multiple sclerosis (dated by TCRdb to between 2018 and 2020). Receptor amplification or capture employed the immunoSEQ multiplex PCR assay. What TCRdb holds here is the immuneACCESS table cut down to in-frame rearrangements. Part of the clones is not present; checked against another copy, under half of the missing clones reflect an unresolved V gene, and the others are unexplained. The sample has some 40,000 clones on record, about 90% of them singletons. The ten largest make up around 0.35% of the sample. This material consisted of CD4+ T cells from peripheral blood mononuclear cells, taken in the third trimester of pregnancy. Every receptor here comes from a female donor in good health, enrolled as a control in a pregnancy study.

J is TRBJ2-6 and V is TRBV2; 7 bases line up with TRBD1. J lost 0 bases, V lost 6 bases, and 5 bases had no gene match. The V gene's germline CDR1 is SNHLY and CDR2 FYNNEI. The CDR3 sequence is 16 residues long. CDR3: CASSFDRDSGANVLTF. The DNA for the CDR3 is TGTGCCAGCAGCTTTGACAGGGACTCTGGGGCCAACGTCCTGACTTTC.

The chain employs TRBV6-6 and TRBJ1-2; D is perhaps TRBD1 (6 bases). The CDR3 is 13 amino acids. The germline V and J ends were trimmed by 5 bases and 8 bases, with 15 bases remaining between them. Looked up from germline, CDR1 is MNHNY and CDR2 is SVGAGI (reference sequence). This CDR3 reads CASSATGLEGYTF. The DNA of the CDR3 is TGTGCCAGCAGTGCAACAGGGTTGGAGGGCTACACCTTC.

This chain links TRBV28 with TRBJ1-4; D is possibly TRBD1 (6 bases). Germline CDR1 and CDR2: MDHEN and SYDVKM. V lost 5 bases to trimming and J lost 5 bases, with 12 bases between them. This CDR3 comprises 14 residues. CDR3 sequence reads: CASSPGARNEKLFF. CDR3 in DNA: TGTGCCAGCAGTCCAGGGGCGCGAAATGAAAAACTGTTTTTT. Drawing the rest from reference TRBV28 and TRBJ1-4, the complete variable domain is DVKVTQSSRYLVKRTGEKVFLECVQDMDHENMFWYRQDPGLGLRLIYFSYDVKMKEKGDIPEGYSVSREKKERFSLILESASTNQTSMYLCASSPGARNEKLFFGSGTQLSVL.

This clone was seen a handful of times. The genes are TRBV4-2 and TRBJ2-5, with TRBD2 identical over 14 bases. Germline lookup yields CDR1 LGHNA and CDR2 YNFKEQ. Trimming took 4 bases from V and 5 from J; bases not matched to a gene: 3. This CDR3 is 15 amino acids long. The CDR3 spells CASSPTSGGDETQYF. CDR3 coding DNA: TGTGCCAGCAGCCCGACTAGCGGGGGGGATGAGACCCAGTACTTC.

This chain joins TRBV9 and TRBJ1-3; 9 nucleotides line up with TRBD1. The junction had 5 bases not matched to a gene; V was cut back by 4 bases and J by 0 bases. Germline-derived CDR1 and CDR2 are SGDLS and YYNGEE. The CDR3 contains 16 residues. CDR3 nucleotides: TGTGCCAGCAGCCCCTGGGACAGGGCCTCTGGAAACACCATATATTTT. Translated: CASSPWDRASGNTIYF. Supplemented by reference TRBV9 and TRBJ1-3, the full variable domain reads DSGVTQTPKHLITATGQRVTLRCSPRSGDLSVYWYQQSLDQGLQFLIQYYNGEERAKGNILERFSAQQFPDLHSELNLSSLELGDSALYFCASSPWDRASGNTIYFGEGSWLTVV.

This sequence joins TRBV28 and TRBJ1-2, with 8 bases identical to TRBD1. The junction had 5 bases not matched to a gene; V was cut back by 3 bases and J by 5 bases. This CDR3 has 14 amino acids. In germline, CDR1 is MDHEN, CDR2 SYDVKM. CDR3 DNA sequence: TGTGCCAGCAGTTTGTCCGACAGGGGATATGGCTACACCTTC. Translation: CASSLSDRGYGYTF.

This chain links TRBV7-9 with TRBJ1-2; 9 nucleotides match TRBD1. The CDR3 totals 14 residues. Trimming at V came to 5 bases and at J to 4 bases, leaving 5 bases not matched to a gene. Germline CDR1 SEHNR, CDR2 FQNEAQ (reference sequence). The CDR3 nucleotides read TGTGCCAGCAGCACGGGACAGGGAGGCTATGGCTACACCTTC. This gives the protein CASSTGQGGYGYTF.

This chain uses TRBV6-1 with TRBJ2-3, with D possibly TRBD1 on 6 matching bases. Germline CDR1 is MNHNS and CDR2 is SASEGT. The length of the CDR3 is 16 residues. Trimming took off 0 bases at V and 2 bases at J, with 12 bases between the two ends. CDR3 nucleotide sequence: TGTGCCAGCAGTGAAGCGGGAAGGGGGTACACAGATACGCAGTATTTT. This encodes CASSEAGRGYTDTQYF.

The V gene is TRBV9, the J gene TRBJ1-1, with TRBD1 as a possible D gene (5 bases). Germline-derived CDR1 and CDR2 are SGDLS and YYNGEE. V lost 2 bases and J lost 2, with 10 bases in between. CDR3 length equals 14 residues. Here the CDR3 reads CASSVGGINTEAFF. The CDR3 bases are TGTGCCAGCAGCGTGGGGGGGATAAACACTGAAGCTTTCTTT.

The gene calls are TRBV7-3 and TRBJ2-2, with D perhaps matching TRBD1 (6 bases). Germline-derived CDR1 and CDR2 are SGHTA and FQGTGA. This CDR3 is built from 13 residues. The V and J ends lost 6 bases and 6 bases respectively, with 11 bases between them. The CDR3 nucleotides are TGTGCCAGCAGGAAAACAGGGCCCGGGGAGCTGTTTTTT. Translating gives CASRKTGPGELFF. The full variable domain, in which reference TRBV7-3 and TRBJ2-2 provide the parts outside the CDR3, is GAGVSQTPSNKVTEKGKYVELRCDPISGHTALYWYRQSLGQGPEFLIYFQGTGAADDSGLPNDRFFAVRPEGSVSTLKIQRTERGDSAVYLCASRKTGPGELFFGEGSRLTVL.

The chain uses TRBV6-5 and TRBJ1-1, with 8 positions matching TRBD1. V dropped 6 bases and J dropped 6; count of bases not matched to a gene: 12. The CDR3 is 15 residues long. From germline, CDR1 is MNHEY and CDR2 SVGAGI. The CDR3 coding sequence is TGTGCCAGCAGGGGGACAGGATGGGTGAGCGCTGAAGCTTTCTTT. This gives the protein CASRGTGWVSAEAFF.

The V gene is TRBV6-1, the J gene TRBJ2-5; the match to TRBD1 covers 7 bases. Germline trimming cut 5 bases from V and 5 bases from J; bases unmatched to any gene: 11. This CDR3 is built from 15 residues. Germline V gene lookup returns CDR1 MNHNS and CDR2 SASEGT. CDR3 sequence: CASSSGQVEGETQYF. In DNA form, the CDR3 reads TGTGCCAGCAGTTCTGGACAGGTAGAGGGTGAGACCCAGTACTTC.

The chain links TRBV6-5 to TRBJ1-1; weak D call: TRBD1 (5 bases). V lost 1 base and J lost 11, with 14 bases in between. The CDR3 has 13 residues. The V gene's germline CDR1 is MNHEY and CDR2 SVGAGI. This CDR3 reads CASSYWDSSGAFF. CDR3 DNA: TGTGCCAGCAGTTACTGGGACTCGTCGGGGGCTTTCTTT.

The chain recombines TRBV15 with TRBJ2-2; TRBD1 is a possible D gene (5 bases). Looked up from germline, CDR1 is LNHNV and CDR2 is YYDKDF (reference sequence). With 1 base removed from V and 1 base from J, the gap between germline ends came to 13 bases. The CDR3 is 17 residues long. CDR3 amino acids: CATSRVPARVNTGELFF. The CDR3 DNA sequence: TGTGCCACCAGCAGAGTCCCGGCCAGGGTGAACACCGGGGAGCTGTTTTTT.

The V and J genes are TRBV7-2 and TRBJ2-3; 7 bases line up with TRBD2. The V gene end was trimmed by 5 bases and the J gene end by 3 bases; junction bases not matched to a gene: 5. The germline V gene encodes CDR1 SGHTA and CDR2 FQGNSA. CDR3 length: 14 amino acids. Here the CDR3 reads CASSVGGSTDTQYF. As DNA, the CDR3 is TGTGCCAGCAGCGTGGGGGGGAGTACAGATACGCAGTATTTT.

The chain is built from TRBV5-4 and TRBJ2-7, with TRBD1 identical over 10 bases. Germline CDR1 reads SGHNT; CDR2 reads YYREEE (reference sequence). J lost 0 bases, V lost 4 bases, and 7 bases had no gene match. CDR3 size: 16 residues. The CDR3 spells CASSPGGQGISYEQYF. DNA of the CDR3: TGTGCCAGCAGCCCAGGGGGACAGGGGATCTCCTACGAGCAGTACTTC.

The rearrangement links TRBV5-1 to TRBJ2-7, with a weak D call TRBD2 (5 bases). There are 16 residues in the CDR3. Germline-derived CDR1 and CDR2 are SGHRS and YFSETQ. V lost 1 base to trimming and J lost 4 bases, with 18 bases between them. DNA of the CDR3: TGCGCCAGCAGCTTGTTTAGTCAGAGGGAGACTTACGAGCAGTACTTC. It is translated as CASSLFSQRETYEQYF.

This chain links TRBV7-2 with TRBJ2-1; D gene uncertain. Trimming took off 3 bases at V and 8 bases at J, with 11 bases between the two ends. Germline CDR1 SGHTA, CDR2 FQGNSA. CDR3 length: 13 amino acids. CDR3 in amino acids: CASSFGFLDEQFF. CDR3 nucleotides: TGTGCCAGCAGCTTTGGCTTTCTCGATGAGCAGTTCTTC.

This rearrangement joins TRBV29-1 to TRBJ2-2; no definite D call. CDR3 length: 14 amino acids. CDR1 SQVTM and CDR2 ANQGSEA come from the germline V gene. V was shortened by 4 bases and J by 0 bases, with 9 bases between the two germline ends. CDR3 nucleotides: TGCAGCGTTGGACACCTCGCGAACACCGGGGAGCTGTTTTTT. Its translation: CSVGHLANTGELFF.

The V gene is TRBV6-1, the J gene TRBJ1-4; 10 nucleotides align to TRBD1. Unmatched junction bases numbered 3, after V lost 6 bases and J lost 2 bases. This CDR3 region has 15 residues. The germline CDR1 and CDR2 sequences are MNHNS and SASEGT. This CDR3 reads CASSRQGATNEKLFF. CDR3 nucleotides: TGTGCCAGCAGCCGACAGGGGGCGACTAATGAAAAACTGTTTTTT.

The chain recombines TRBV18 with TRBJ2-6; the D gene is possibly TRBD1 (7 bases). CDR3 length: 17 residues. Trimming stripped 3 bases from V and 1 base from J, with 13 bases between. Germline V gene lookup returns CDR1 KGHSH and CDR2 LQKENI. The CDR3 spells CASSPWQGGSGANVLTF. In DNA, the CDR3 is TGTGCCAGCTCACCCTGGCAGGGGGGTTCTGGGGCCAACGTCCTGACTTTC. Full variable domain (remainder filled in from reference TRBV18 and TRBJ2-6): NAGVMQNPRHLVRRRGQEARLRCSPMKGHSHVYWYRQLPEEGLKFMVYLQKENIIDESGMPKERFSAEFPKEGPSILRIQQVVRGDSAAYFCASSPWQGGSGANVLTFGAGSRLTVL.

DNA for the CDR3: TGTGCCAGCAGCCCCCCGTTTGGGAGAACTGAAGCTTTCTTT. Translated: CASSPPFGRTEAFF. The chain joins TRBV7-8 to TRBJ1-1; D is ambiguous. Trimming shortened V by 5 bases and J by 5 bases, and 15 bases separated the two germline ends. CDR1 and CDR2 (germline): SGHVS, FQNEAQ. The CDR3 has 14 amino acids.

The chain combines TRBV7-9 with TRBJ2-5; D possibly corresponds to TRBD2 (6 bases). Germline V gene data show CDR1 as SEHNR and CDR2 as FQNEAQ (reference sequence). The V gene lost 5 bases and the J gene lost 5 bases, with 15 bases spanning the gap. The CDR3 is made up of 14 amino acids. CDR3 in amino acids: CASSPRGTGETQYF. For the CDR3, the DNA is TGTGCCAGCAGCCCACGGGGGACGGGGGAGACCCAGTACTTC.